The 19 T cell receptor beta chains below were found in one sample sequenced in a study of glioma-infiltrating T cells after dendritic cell vaccination. Some clones are missing from TCRdb's copy, which holds only in-frame ones; the method was immunoSEQ multiplex PCR. The sample includes tens of thousands of clones, around 81% seen only once; the top ten take roughly 8.2%. Specimen: blood, collected before dendritic cell vaccination. The origin of the receptors is a human donor with glioblastoma.

Only a few counts were recorded for this clone. The chain uses TRBV5-6 and TRBJ2-1; TRBD2 matches at 10 bases. The CDR3 sequence is 15 residues long. CDR1 SGHDT and CDR2 YYEEEE come from the germline V gene. V lost 2 bases, J lost 8 bases, and 7 bases stayed unmatched. The CDR3 coding sequence is TGTGCCAGCAGCTTATTACTAGCGGGGAGGGATGAGCAGTTCTTC. Protein product: CASSLLLAGRDEQFF.

The rearrangement uses TRBV10-3 and TRBJ1-1, with no clear D. The germline V gene has CDR1 ENHRY and CDR2 SYGVKD. With 1 base removed from V and 1 base from J, the gap between germline ends came to 4 bases. This CDR3 region has 13 residues. DNA of the CDR3: TGTGCCATCAGTGAGTATCAGAACACTGAAGCTTTCTTT. Protein: CAISEYQNTEAFF.

The chain links TRBV11-2 to TRBJ2-7; D perhaps matches TRBD2 (5 bases). Per germline, CDR1 SGHAT and CDR2 FQNNGV. The CDR3 runs 14 residues. V was clipped by 6 bases and J by 3 bases, with 15 bases between them. The DNA of the CDR3 is TGTGCCAGCAGGGCACTCGGGAATCTCTACGAGCAGTACTTC. Translating it yields CASRALGNLYEQYF.

The chain joins TRBV9 to TRBJ2-3, with 13 bases matching TRBD2. Trimming removed 0 bases from V and 3 bases from J; junction bases left unmatched: 1. Per the germline V gene, CDR1 is SGDLS and CDR2 is YYNGEE. The CDR3 runs to 16 residues. The CDR3 here is CASSVELAGGTDTQYF. The CDR3 DNA reads as TGTGCCAGCAGCGTAGAACTAGCGGGGGGGACAGATACGCAGTATTTT.

The gene calls are TRBV30 and TRBJ1-4; D is ambiguous. Germline V CDR1 and CDR2: GTSNPN, SVGIG (reference sequence). The V and J ends lost 6 bases and 5 bases respectively, with 13 bases between them. The CDR3 runs to 13 residues. The CDR3: CACRRLGNEKLFF. CDR3 nucleotide sequence: TGTGCCTGCCGGAGGCTAGGAAATGAAAAACTGTTTTTT.

V usage is TRBV5-5 and J usage is TRBJ1-3; possibly TRBD1 for D (5 bases). Trimming took off 2 bases at V and 7 bases at J, with 13 bases between the two ends. This CDR3 is built from 14 residues. Germline lookup yields CDR1 SGHKS and CDR2 YYEKEE (reference sequence). The CDR3 protein is CASSFSDRINTIYF. The CDR3 bases are TGTGCCAGCAGCTTCTCAGACAGAATTAACACCATATATTTT.

The rearrangement joins TRBV19 to TRBJ1-2; the match to TRBD1 covers 9 bases. This CDR3 spans 15 amino acids. J was trimmed by 4 bases and V by 5 bases; bases with no gene match: 8. Germline V gene data show CDR1 as LNHDA and CDR2 as SQIVND (reference sequence). CDR3 coding DNA: TGTGCCAGTAGTCTCAACAGGGGGCAAGGCTATGGCTACACCTTC. Its translation: CASSLNRGQGYGYTF.

The rearrangement links TRBV19 to TRBJ2-1; TRBD2 is a possible D gene (6 bases). Germline assignment: CDR1 LNHDA and CDR2 SQIVND (reference sequence). Trimming pared 5 bases from V and 1 base from J, leaving 15 bases between. The CDR3 totals 16 residues. The CDR3 region has the DNA TGTGCCAGTAGTCCTAGCCCGGGGAGGTCCTACAATGAGCAGTTCTTC. This sequence encodes CASSPSPGRSYNEQFF.

Only one count was recorded for this clone. The chain recombines TRBV19 with TRBJ1-4; D is unresolved. Germline V gene data show CDR1 as LNHDA and CDR2 as SQIVND (reference sequence). Trimming removed 2 bases from V and 3 bases from J, with 16 bases in between. CDR3 length equals 17 residues. CDR3 coding DNA: TGTGCCAGTAGTATAACTTTGGTCTCCGGTTCTAATGAAAAACTGTTTTTT. This sequence encodes CASSITLVSGSNEKLFF.

This chain connects TRBV2 to TRBJ1-6, with 10 bases aligning to TRBD1. In germline, CDR1 is SNHLY, CDR2 FYNNEI. CDR3 size: 17 residues. V lost 6 bases, J lost 4 bases, and 9 bases stayed unmatched. The CDR3 is CASSAFRGQGYNSPLHF. As DNA, the CDR3 is TGTGCCAGCAGCGCGTTTAGGGGACAGGGGTATAATTCACCCCTCCACTTT.

CDR3 residues: CSVEQGHGYTF. CDR3 bases: TGCAGCGTTGAGCAGGGGCATGGCTACACCTTC. The gene calls are TRBV29-1 and TRBJ1-2; D might be TRBD1 (6 bases). CDR3 length: 11 residues. Trimming took 3 bases from V and 6 from J, leaving 8 bases between them. Germline lookup yields CDR1 SQVTM and CDR2 ANQGSEA.

The V call is TRBV11-2, the J call TRBJ2-7; D is ambiguous. The J call is doubtful: the DNA matches TRBJ2-1 better. The germline V gene encodes CDR1 SGHAT and CDR2 FQNNGV. The CDR3 extends over 15 amino acids. The CDR3 nucleotides are TGTGCCAGCAGCCCGTACGGCGGTTCCTACAATGAGCAGTTCTTC. It is translated as CASSPYGGSYNEQFF.

The V gene is TRBV30, the J gene TRBJ2-5; 9 nucleotides line up with TRBD2. The CDR3 extends over 14 amino acids. Germline CDR1 reads GTSNPN; CDR2 reads SVGIG (reference sequence). Losses at the gene ends were 7 bases for V and 2 bases for J; bases not matched to a gene: 8. CDR3 amino acids: CAFLSSGGQETQYF. The CDR3 DNA reads as TGTGCCTTCTTGAGTAGCGGGGGTCAAGAGACCCAGTACTTC.

This chain connects TRBV11-1 to TRBJ2-6; 7 bases map to TRBD1. The CDR3 length is 16 residues. Trimming took 2 bases from V and 3 from J; bases not matched to a gene: 4. Germline V lookup: CDR1 SGHAT, CDR2 FQDESV (reference sequence). The CDR3 loop is CASSLTGVDGANVLTF. The CDR3 DNA reads as TGTGCCAGCAGCTTAACAGGGGTAGATGGGGCCAACGTCCTGACTTTC. Based on the CDR3 plus reference TRBV11-1 and TRBJ2-6, the full variable domain is EAEVAQSPRYKITEKSQAVAFWCDPISGHATLYWYRQILGQGPELLVQFQDESVVDDSQLPKDRFSAERLKGVDSTLKIQPAELGDSAMYLCASSLTGVDGANVLTFGAGSRLTVL.

This rearrangement joins TRBV6-5 to TRBJ2-2, with D maybe TRBD1 (6 bases). CDR3 length: 15 residues. V lost 2 bases and J 6 bases, leaving 13 bases between the germline ends. Looked up from germline, CDR1 is MNHEY and CDR2 is SVGAGI. The DNA of the CDR3 is TGTGCCAGCAGTTACCAATACAGGGTCCCCGGGGAGCTGTTTTTT. Its translation: CASSYQYRVPGELFF.

The V and J genes are TRBV7-6 and TRBJ2-2; TRBD1 agrees at 9 bases. The J segment lost 7 bases and the V segment lost 4 bases, leaving 16 bases of the junction unmatched. There are 18 residues in the CDR3. Germline CDR1 and CDR2: SGHVS and FNYEAQ. CDR3 loop: CASSSGQGRRSSSGELFF. The CDR3 nucleotides read TGTGCCAGCAGCTCCGGACAGGGGAGACGTTCTTCCAGCGGGGAGCTGTTTTTT.

The table lists this clone with a count of one. CDR3 sequence (DNA): TGTGCCAGCAGCGTAGATTCCAGGGGATTTAGCGAGCAGTACTTC. Translation gives CASSVDSRGFSEQYF. This chain links TRBV9 with TRBJ2-7; D may be TRBD1 (6 bases). The ends were cut back, 0 bases at V and 6 bases at J, with 16 bases in the middle. This CDR3 is built from 15 residues. Germline V gene sequence: CDR1 SGDLS, CDR2 YYNGEE.

The chain has TRBV18 and TRBJ1-1, with unresolved D. The germline V gene encodes CDR1 KGHSH and CDR2 LQKENI. The CDR3 runs to 11 residues. V lost 4 bases and J lost 9, with 9 bases in between. Written as DNA, the CDR3 is TGTGCCAGCTCACTCCAGGATCAAGCTTTCTTT. Its translation: CASSLQDQAFF.

The chain combines TRBV2 with TRBJ2-5; 8 bases align to TRBD1. V gave up 6 bases and J gave up 2 bases; unmatched junction bases: 8. The CDR3 runs to 15 residues. Germline CDR1 reads SNHLY; CDR2 reads FYNNEI. CDR3 nucleotide sequence: TGTGCCAGCAGGCCGGGACAGGCCCTACAAGAGACCCAGTACTTC. Protein: CASRPGQALQETQYF.